This is a list of T cell receptor beta chains from one sample in a study of blood T cells in healthy people across ages. TCRdb called the 5' RACE reads again in MiXCR, with one record for every CDR3 protein. The sample includes more than 450,000 distinct CDR3 sequences, 27% of them seen just once. This same sample was also part of a study on T cells of mothers and their children.

The sample comprised blood. The receptors originated from a boy between 2 and 10 years old in good health. CDR3s include the opening cysteine and the closing phenylalanine or tryptophan. D genes are given only for firm matches. Clone size is shown for a subset of rows, as once, few, many or a class of expanded clone.

d_call | clone_size | j_call | v_call | cdr3_length | cdr3_nt | cdr3_aa
TRBD2 | few | TRBJ2-5 | TRBV10-3 | 13 | TGTGCCATCAGGGGACTAGCGGAAGAGACCCAGTACTTC | CAIRGLAEETQYF
TRBD2 | - | TRBJ2-3 | TRBV10-1 | 15 | TGCGCCAGCAGTGACAGCGGGAGGAACACAGATACGCAGTATTTT | CASSDSGRNTDTQYF
- | many | TRBJ1-6 | TRBV2 | 11 | TGTGCCAGCAGCCCATATTCACCCCTCCACTTT | CASSPYSPLHF
TRBD1 | - | TRBJ2-2 | TRBV25-1 | 14 | TGTGCCAGCAGACGAGAACAGGGGACCGGGGAGCTGTTTTTT | CASRREQGTGELFF
TRBD1 | - | TRBJ1-1 | TRBV29-1 | 13 | TGCAGCGTACCGGGACAGGTGAACACTGAAGCTTTCTTT | CSVPGQVNTEAFF
- | - | TRBJ2-2 | TRBV10-3 | 17 | TGTGCCATCAGTGAGACGGGGGCGATGGAAAACACCGGGGAGCTGTTTTTT | CAISETGAMENTGELFF
- | - | TRBJ2-2 | TRBV12-3/TRBV12-4 | 15 | TGTGCCAGCAGTTTAGCGGCCGGTCCGGGAGGGGAGCTGTTTTTT | CASSLAAGPGGELFF
TRBD1 | - | TRBJ2-7 | TRBV29-1 | 11 | TGCAGCGTTCTGACAGGGGACGAGCAGTACTTC | CSVLTGDEQYF
- | few | TRBJ2-5 | TRBV7-9 | 16 | TGTGCCAGCAGCTTAGGGCCCACTGGGGACGAAGAGACCCAGTACTTC | CASSLGPTGDEETQYF
TRBD2 | many | TRBJ2-1 | TRBV12-3/TRBV12-4 | 18 | TGTGCCAGCAGCTCCACGCCGGTCCGGGGGGGTTTTCTCAATGAGCAGTTCTTC | CASSSTPVRGGFLNEQFF
- | - | TRBJ2-1 | TRBV11-3 | 15 | TGTGCCAGCAGCTTAGGAAGTACGCTAACCAATGAGCAGTTCTTC | CASSLGSTLTNEQFF
- | - | TRBJ2-5 | TRBV10-3 | 15 | TGTGCCATCAGTGAGTCGGTGAGTGGCCAAGAGACCCAGTACTTC | CAISESVSGQETQYF
TRBD2 | - | TRBJ2-1 | TRBV7-9 | 16 | TGTGCCAGCAGCTTAGCTAGCGGGGGGGCGTCCAATGGGCAGTTCTTC | CASSLASGGASNGQFF
- | - | TRBJ1-2 | TRBV6-1 | 17 | TGTGCCAGCAATCCCCACAGGTGGAGTTCATCGGATCATGGCTACACCTTC | CASNPHRWSSSDHGYTF
TRBD1 | - | TRBJ2-6 | TRBV9 | 18 | TGTGCCAGCAGCAACCGGGACAGGGGAAAGTCTGGGGCCAACGTCCTGACTTTC | CASSNRDRGKSGANVLTF
TRBD2 | - | TRBJ2-7 | TRBV11-2 | 14 | TGTGCGACCCGGAGGGGTAGCGGGAACTACGAGCAGTACTTC | CATRRGSGNYEQYF
- | - | TRBJ2-3 | TRBV5-5 | 13 | TGTGCCAGTCAGTTCTTTAGCACAGATACGCAGTATTTT | CASQFFSTDTQYF
- | - | TRBJ1-4 | TRBV11-2 | 15 | TGTGCCAGCAGGCGGACAGTTGCGACTAATGAAAAACTGTTTTTT | CASRRTVATNEKLFF